This passage covers 9 T cell receptor beta chains from one sample sequenced in a study of shared clonotypes between healthy human individuals. The protocol was immunoSEQ multiplex PCR, while the TCRdb copy is restricted to in-frame clones and leaves out a portion. The sample lists around 2.1 million clones, 85% to 95% seen once, with roughly 1.8% in the top ten. CD45RO negativity and positive selection for CCR7 defined naive CD8 cells, a population that excluded terminally differentiated effector memory CD45RA+ cells. The sample taken for sequencing was naive CD8+ T cells from PBMCs. Source of these receptors: a man in his late teens or twenties in good health. Some clones in this sample may be carry-over from other donors' samples.

This CDR3 reads CASSYGTSGIYNYEQYF. CDR3 in DNA: TGTGCCAGCAGCTATGGGACTAGCGGGATTTATAACTACGAGCAGTACTTC. The V and J genes are TRBV5-4 and TRBJ2-7; TRBD2 agrees at 13 bases. Trimming removed 3 bases from V and 3 bases from J; junction bases left unmatched: 9. CDR1 and CDR2 from the germline V gene are SGHNT and YYREEE (reference sequence). The CDR3 is 17 amino acids. The whole variable domain, filled in from reference TRBV5-4 and TRBJ2-7, reads ETGVTQSPTHLIKTRGQQVTLRCSSQSGHNTVSWYQQALGQGPQFIFQYYREEENGRGNFPPRFSGLQFPNYSSELNVNALELDDSALYLCASSYGTSGIYNYEQYFGPGTRLTVT.

The rearrangement links TRBV5-8 to TRBJ1-2, with TRBD1 matching 7 bases. Germline CDR1 and CDR2: SGHTS and YDEGEE. This CDR3 spans 14 amino acids. Germline trimming cut 3 bases from V and 8 bases from J; bases unmatched to any gene: 10. The CDR3, as DNA: TGTGCCAGCAGCTACCGACAGGGACCGAGGGGCTACACCTTC. This codes for CASSYRQGPRGYTF.

J is TRBJ2-7 and V is TRBV4-1, with TRBD2 as a possible D gene (6 bases). The germline V gene has CDR1 MGHRA and CDR2 YSYEKL. This CDR3 region has 15 residues. V was trimmed by 4 bases and J by 3 bases, leaving 16 bases between them. The CDR3 spells CASSPIGGGYYEQYF. For the CDR3, the DNA is TGCGCCAGCAGCCCCATCGGGGGTGGCTACTACGAGCAGTACTTC.

The J gene is TRBJ2-7, the V gene TRBV13, with 9 bases identical to TRBD2. Per germline, CDR1 PRHDT and CDR2 FYEKMQ (reference sequence). This CDR3 is 13 amino acids long. J was trimmed by 5 bases and V by 5 bases; bases with no gene match: 4. As DNA, the CDR3 is TGTGCCAGCAGCCGTAGCGGGAGCCACGAGCAGTACTTC. Its translation: CASSRSGSHEQYF.

The CDR3 spells CASSQGRQSSYEQYF. In DNA form, the CDR3 reads TGTGCCAGCAGCCAAGGTCGGCAGTCCTCCTACGAGCAGTACTTC. The V gene is TRBV14, the J gene TRBJ2-7; D is ambiguous. Trimming cost V 1 base and J 0 bases, with 10 bases left between them. This CDR3 contains 15 residues. Germline V gene lookup returns CDR1 SGHDN and CDR2 FVKESK. The variable domain in full, with the rest retrieved from reference TRBV14 and TRBJ2-7, is EAGVTQFPSHSVIEKGQTVTLRCDPISGHDNLYWYRRVMGKEIKFLLHFVKESKQDESGMPNNRFLAERTGGTYSTLKVQPAELEDSGVYFCASSQGRQSSYEQYFGPGTRLTVT.

CDR3 amino acids: CASSLYEGLAEAFF. DNA of the CDR3: TGCGCCAGCAGCTTGTATGAGGGGTTGGCTGAAGCTTTCTTT. This chain uses TRBV5-1 with TRBJ1-1; a weak D match, TRBD1 (5 bases). Looked up from germline, CDR1 is SGHRS and CDR2 is YFSETQ. The CDR3 has 14 amino acids. Deletions cut 1 base from V and 6 bases from J, with 13 bases between. Together with reference TRBV5-1 and TRBJ1-1, the CDR3 gives the full variable domain: KAGVTQTPRYLIKTRGQQVTLSCSPISGHRSVSWYQQTPGQGLQFLFEYFSETQRNKGNFPGRFSGRQFSNSRSEMNVSTLELGDSALYLCASSLYEGLAEAFFGQGTRLTVV.

This clone was seen a single time. This chain uses TRBV28 with TRBJ1-2, with D perhaps matching TRBD1 (5 bases). This CDR3 comprises 15 residues. Trimming took off 3 bases at V and 4 bases at J, with 15 bases between the two ends. The germline V gene has CDR1 MDHEN and CDR2 SYDVKM. The CDR3 sequence is CASSLLGVGTYGYTF. The CDR3 bases are TGTGCCAGCAGTTTGCTCGGGGTAGGGACCTATGGCTACACCTTC.

V is TRBV19 and J is TRBJ2-1; D is ambiguous. The CDR3 consists of 15 residues. V was shortened by 5 bases and J by 7 bases, with 18 bases between the two germline ends. The germline V gene encodes CDR1 LNHDA and CDR2 SQIVND (reference sequence). The CDR3 bases are TGTGCCAGTAGTGTCCTACTGGGCTTTGGGAATGAGCAGTTCTTC. Amino acid sequence: CASSVLLGFGNEQFF.

The chain links TRBV4-3 to TRBJ2-1; 8 nucleotides line up with TRBD1. Germline lookup yields CDR1 LGHNA and CDR2 YSLEER. The CDR3 totals 16 residues. The junction had 5 bases not matched to a gene; V was cut back by 2 bases and J by 2 bases. The CDR3 here is CASSQLTGVPYNEQFF. The CDR3 DNA sequence: TGCGCCAGCAGCCAACTGACAGGGGTGCCCTACAATGAGCAGTTCTTC.